The present T cell receptor beta chain was sequenced within a study of PD-L1 blockade in urothelial cancer. This table comes from immunoSEQ multiplex PCR, and its TCRdb copy is limited to in-frame clones, with some not included. Among about 120,000 clones listed, around 89% were seen once. Described time point: peripheral blood 6 weeks after treatment start. V lost 6 bases and J lost 6; bases outside the gene matches: 5. Germline CDR1 is SQVTM and CDR2 is ANQGSEA. The CDR3 covers 11 residues. Here the sequenced sample was PBMCs, taken around atezolizumab (anti-PD-L1) treatment. V and J are TRBV29-1 and TRBJ2-7, with 7 positions matching TRBD1. This clonotype was obtained from a man between 60 and 75 years old with urothelial cancer. CDR3 loop: CSVETGLEQYF. The CDR3, as DNA: TGCAGCGTAGAGACAGGGCTCGAGCAGTACTTC.